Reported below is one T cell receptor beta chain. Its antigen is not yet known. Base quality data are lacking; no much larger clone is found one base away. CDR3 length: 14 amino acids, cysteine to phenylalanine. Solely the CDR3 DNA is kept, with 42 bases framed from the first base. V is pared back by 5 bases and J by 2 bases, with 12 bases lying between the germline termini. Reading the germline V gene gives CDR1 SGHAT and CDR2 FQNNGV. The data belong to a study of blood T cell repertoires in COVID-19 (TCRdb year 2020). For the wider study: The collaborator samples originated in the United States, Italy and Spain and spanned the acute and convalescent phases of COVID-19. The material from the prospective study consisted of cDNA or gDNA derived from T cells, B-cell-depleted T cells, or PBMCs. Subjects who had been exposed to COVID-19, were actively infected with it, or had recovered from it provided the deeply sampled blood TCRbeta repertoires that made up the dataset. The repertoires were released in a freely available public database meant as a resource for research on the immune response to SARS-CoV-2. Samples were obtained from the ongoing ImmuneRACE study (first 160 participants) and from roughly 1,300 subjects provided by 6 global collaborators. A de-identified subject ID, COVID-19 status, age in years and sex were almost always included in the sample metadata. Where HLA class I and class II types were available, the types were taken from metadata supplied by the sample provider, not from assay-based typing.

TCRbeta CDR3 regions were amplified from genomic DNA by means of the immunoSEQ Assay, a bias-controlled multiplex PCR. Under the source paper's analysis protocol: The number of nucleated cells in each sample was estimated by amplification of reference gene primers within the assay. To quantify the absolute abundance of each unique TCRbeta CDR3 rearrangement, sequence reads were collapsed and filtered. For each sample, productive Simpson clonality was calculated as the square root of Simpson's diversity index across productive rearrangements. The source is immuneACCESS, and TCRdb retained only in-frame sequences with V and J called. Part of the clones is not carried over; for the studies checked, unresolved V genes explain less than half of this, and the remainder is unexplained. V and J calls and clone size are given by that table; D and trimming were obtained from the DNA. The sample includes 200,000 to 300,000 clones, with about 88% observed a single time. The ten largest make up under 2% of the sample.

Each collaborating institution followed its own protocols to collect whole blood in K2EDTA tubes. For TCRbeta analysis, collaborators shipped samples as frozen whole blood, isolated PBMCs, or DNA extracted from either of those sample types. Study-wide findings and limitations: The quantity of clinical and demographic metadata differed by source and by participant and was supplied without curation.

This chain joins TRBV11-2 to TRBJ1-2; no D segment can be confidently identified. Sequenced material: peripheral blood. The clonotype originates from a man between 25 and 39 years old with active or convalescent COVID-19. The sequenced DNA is TGTGCCAGCAGCCTTCGGACTCCGAACTATGGCTACACCTTC. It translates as CASSLRTPNYGYTF.